The TCR beta chain described here comes from a study of Graves' ophthalmopathy and Graves' hyperthyroidism (dated 2018 in TCRdb). Background for the entire study: Peripheral blood was collected at initial diagnosis, before any treatment. The study used TCR beta repertoire signatures to distinguish Graves' ophthalmopathy from Graves' hyperthyroidism and to predict progression to ophthalmopathy. In total, approximately 130 blood samples were TCR-sequenced: approximately 40 ophthalmopathy, approximately 75 hyperthyroidism and 17 hyperthyroidism-to-ophthalmopathy patients. To explore V-J signatures distinguishing ophthalmopathy from hyperthyroidism, a discovery set of some 100 patients (43 ophthalmopathy, roughly 60 stable hyperthyroidism) was enrolled. An independent validation cohort was composed of around 19 hyperthyroidism patients and around 16 patients who later progressed from hyperthyroidism to ophthalmopathy. In roughly 6 hyperthyroidism patients, T-cell repertoires of thyroid tissue and blood were compared. Once sampling was done, hyperthyroidism patients were given methimazole at a starting dose of 30 mg daily, while ophthalmopathy patients were given high-dose intravenous methylprednisolone. For training and testing, the approximately 92 patients in the discovery cohort were randomly divided in a 7:3 ratio. General study outcomes and caveats: In validation, the model predicted ophthalmopathy progression with about 70% sensitivity and around 72% specificity; roughly 11 predicted patients were CT-confirmed with GO in a median of approximately 6.5 months. No statistical method was used to set the sample size in advance, and the investigators knew which group each participant was assigned to. In cross-validation, the 13-signature model distinguished ophthalmopathy from stable hyperthyroidism with more than 85% sensitivity and 81% to 82% specificity, while in the test set the corresponding values were approximately 79% and 70%. Most expanded thyroid clonotypes with frequency above 0.001 were also detected in blood, suggesting blood repertoires may reflect the thyroid immune response.

Counted from cysteine to phenylalanine, this CDR3 has 12 amino acids. The read is trimmed to its CDR3 DNA, 36 bases read in frame from base 1. Trimming takes 2 bases from V and 7 bases from J, and the germline ends sit 8 bases apart. CDR1 and CDR2 are read off the germline V gene as SGHTA and FQGTGA. Only a few counts were recorded for this clonotype. Its antigen is unknown. A much larger clone sits a single nucleotide away, making a read error possible. Stable hyperthyroidism was defined as no progression to ophthalmopathy within 18 months of follow-up. Hyperthyroidism patients were newly diagnosed, were aged 18 to 65 years, and had a disease duration under 2 months. Patients with other autoimmune diseases, uncontrolled infections, pregnancy or lactation were excluded. Clinical symptoms, serum thyroxine, TRAb, thyroid ultrasound and orbital computed tomography formed the basis of the diagnosis. Using Ficoll-Paque density gradient centrifugation, PBMCs were isolated from 8.5 to 10 ml of fresh peripheral blood. Trizol reagent was used to extract the total RNA, and its quality was then checked on an Agilent 2100 Bioanalyzer.

For repertoire sequencing, the TCR beta CDR3 regions were amplified from RNA transcripts. HTBI primers and the Qiagen OneStep RT-PCR kit were used in a first-round RT-PCR, which was followed by a second-round multiplex PCR, size selection and purification. The libraries underwent paired-end sequencing with 100 bp reads on an Illumina HiSeq2000. The authors' pipeline ran thus. SOAPnuke was used for read processing, and reads with adapters, uncalled bases, a mean Phred below 15, or no exact constant-primer or identifier match were discarded. COPE v1.2.5 was used to merge high-quality paired reads. Clonotypes were defined as unique nucleotide sequences and were aligned to IMGT TRB V, D and J references using MiTCR v1.1. Analysis was restricted to V-J combinations with a frequency above 0.0001, which covered roughly 99% of repertoires. For each V-J combination, a TCR clonal expansion and chaos score was defined as the ratio of F50 clonal expansion to chaos observed in the TCRdist matrix. Welch's t-statistics and random forest were used to narrow the features down to 10 to 15 V-J combinations, which were then fed into a naive Bayes classifier. The Morisita-Horn index was used to measure how similar the thyroid and blood repertoires were. TCRdb reran the public reads through fastp at Q25 and MiXCR, keeping productive beta chains. Entries are consolidated by CDR3 protein sequence, retaining the most common genes and DNA. TCRdb, not the authors, supplied the V and J calls. This sample holds more than 300,000 distinct CDR3 sequences; 15% were observed only once. The ten largest make up 7% of the sample.

The sample taken for sequencing was peripheral blood. The sequence derives from a woman aged 18-29 years with stable Graves' hyperthyroidism. Donor details come from another sample of the same person, matched by shared clones. The chain was built from TRBV7-3 and TRBJ1-1; TRBD1 is perhaps the D gene, given 5 matching bases. The nucleotide sequence is given as TGTGCCAGCAGCTTACTGAGGGGTGAAGCTTTCTTT. Translation gives CASSLLRGEAFF.